Shown below are 22 T cell receptor beta chains from a single sample sequenced in a study of shared clonotypes between healthy human individuals. TCRdb keeps only in-frame clones here, not all; method: immunoSEQ multiplex PCR. The table has hundreds of thousands of clones, about 74% seen once. Sequences were obtained from memory CD4+ T cells sorted from blood. The subset was: CD45RA-negative fraction. The receptors were gathered from a woman in her thirties in good health.

V usage is TRBV7-9 and J usage is TRBJ1-2, with D maybe TRBD1 (6 bases). This CDR3 is built from 13 residues. The V end lost 5 bases, the J end lost 7 bases, and 14 bases lay between the germline ends. Per the germline V gene, CDR1 is SEHNR and CDR2 is FQNEAQ (reference sequence). The CDR3 spells CASSPQGTSGYTF. CDR3 bases: TGTGCCAGCAGCCCCCAGGGGACCTCTGGCTACACCTTC. Together with reference TRBV7-9 and TRBJ1-2, the CDR3 gives the full variable domain: DTGVSQNPRHKITKRGQNVTFRCDPISEHNRLYWYRQTLGQGPEFLTYFQNEAQLEKSRLLSDRFSAERPKGSFSTLEIQRTEQGDSAMYLCASSPQGTSGYTFGSGTRLTVV.

The chain couples TRBV7-3 to TRBJ2-7; 7 bases match TRBD2. The CDR3 runs to 16 residues. Germline V gene data show CDR1 as SGHTA and CDR2 as FQGTGA. The junction had 9 bases not matched to a gene; V was cut back by 0 bases and J by 4 bases. The CDR3 loop is CASSLTSAGVGYEQYF. CDR3 nucleotide sequence: TGTGCCAGCAGCTTAACGTCCGCGGGAGTGGGATACGAGCAGTACTTC.

This chain connects TRBV6-6 to TRBJ2-1; 12 bases map to TRBD2. Germline values: CDR1 MNHNY, CDR2 SVGAGI (reference sequence). J gave up 7 bases and V 2 bases, and 0 bases lay outside the gene matches. The CDR3 runs to 14 residues. CDR3 nucleotide sequence: TGTGCCAGCAGTTACACTAGCGGGAGGAATGAGCAGTTCTTC. It translates to CASSYTSGRNEQFF.

The rearrangement joins TRBV28 to TRBJ2-7; D not certain. In germline, CDR1 is MDHEN, CDR2 SYDVKM. V was trimmed by 2 bases and J by 6 bases, leaving 11 bases between them. The CDR3 totals 13 residues. Here the CDR3 DNA reads TGTGCCAGCAGTTTAGAGTCACTCTTCGAGCAGTACTTC. Protein sequence: CASSLESLFEQYF. The whole variable domain, remainder taken from reference TRBV28 and TRBJ2-7, is DVKVTQSSRYLVKRTGEKVFLECVQDMDHENMFWYRQDPGLGLRLIYFSYDVKMKEKGDIPEGYSVSREKKERFSLILESASTNQTSMYLCASSLESLFEQYFGPGTRLTVT.

V is TRBV28 and J is TRBJ1-5; no clear D gene. V dropped 3 bases and J dropped 0 bases, with 12 bases sitting between them. Germline CDR1 and CDR2: MDHEN and SYDVKM. The CDR3 length is 16 residues. The CDR3 region is CASSFGRRLSNQPQHF. The DNA of the CDR3 is TGTGCCAGCAGTTTTGGAAGACGCCTTAGCAATCAGCCCCAGCATTTT.

The chain uses TRBV2 and TRBJ2-2; the match to TRBD2 covers 8 bases. Germline trimming cut 6 bases from V and 2 bases from J; bases unmatched to any gene: 5. CDR3 length: 15 amino acids. CDR1 and CDR2 (germline): SNHLY, FYNNEI. CDR3 in amino acids: CASSALAVNTGELFF. CDR3 DNA: TGTGCCAGCAGCGCACTAGCGGTCAACACCGGGGAGCTGTTTTTT.

This clone was observed once. In nucleotides, the CDR3 is TGTGCCAGCAGGCGAGCGGGAGTGTACGAGCAGTACTTC. Translating gives CASRRAGVYEQYF. The chain links TRBV28 to TRBJ2-7, with 8 bases aligning to TRBD2. The CDR3 loop spans 13 amino acids. V shed 6 bases and J 4 bases; nucleotides not matched to a gene: 5. The germline CDR1 and CDR2 sequences are MDHEN and SYDVKM.

The chain links TRBV25-1 to TRBJ2-5; D not certain. The germline V gene encodes CDR1 MGHDK and CDR2 SYGVNS. Trimming pared 3 bases from V and 9 bases from J, leaving 20 bases between. The CDR3 spans 15 residues. Here the CDR3 reads CASSDPRGYRVAQYF. CDR3 in DNA: TGTGCCAGCAGTGACCCACGAGGCTACCGTGTGGCCCAGTACTTC.

The chain carries TRBV6-6 and TRBJ1-5, with TRBD1 matching 9 bases. V shed 6 bases and J 5 bases; nucleotides not matched to a gene: 11. CDR3 size: 16 residues. CDR1 and CDR2 from the germline V gene are MNHNY and SVGAGI (reference sequence). The CDR3: CASRGTRDRAYQPQHF. CDR3 coding DNA: TGTGCCAGCAGGGGAACCCGGGACAGGGCGTATCAGCCCCAGCATTTT.

This chain connects TRBV2 to TRBJ2-2; no definite D call. The CDR3 has 13 residues. Germline loops: CDR1 SNHLY, CDR2 FYNNEI. V was clipped by 6 bases and J by 4 bases, with 9 bases between them. Here the CDR3 DNA reads TGTGCCAGCAGGGCTGAGATCACCGGGGAGCTGTTTTTT. Encoded protein: CASRAEITGELFF.

Comment on this clone: Other nucleotide sequences from this sample produce the same CDR3. The chain links TRBV7-2 to TRBJ2-3; D gene ambiguous. V lost 5 bases to trimming and J lost 2 bases, with 5 bases between them. Germline V gene sequence: CDR1 SGHTA, CDR2 FQGNSA. CDR3 length: 12 residues. The CDR3 spells CASSPTTDTQYF. DNA for the CDR3: TGTGCCAGCAGCCCGACCACAGATACGCAGTATTTT.

The sample holds many counts of this clone. The rearrangement joins TRBV7-9 to TRBJ2-2; 12 nucleotides agree with TRBD1. CDR1 and CDR2 from the germline V gene are SEHNR and FQNEAQ (reference sequence). The CDR3 is 17 amino acids. V shed 5 bases and J 0 bases; nucleotides not matched to a gene: 4. CDR3 nucleotide sequence: TGTGCCAGCAGCCAGGGACAGGGGGCCTCGAACACCGGGGAGCTGTTTTTT. Its protein is CASSQGQGASNTGELFF.

The rearrangement joins TRBV2 to TRBJ2-5; D unresolved. CDR3 length: 14 residues. In germline, CDR1 is SNHLY, CDR2 FYNNEI. V gave up 4 bases and J gave up 5 bases, with 14 bases separating them. DNA of the CDR3: TGTGCCAGCAGTGTTACAGTATCGGCGGAGACCCAGTACTTC. Amino acid sequence: CASSVTVSAETQYF.

CDR3 residues: CSAPYGNTIYF. CDR3 coding DNA: TGCAGTGCCCCTTATGGAAACACCATATATTTT. The gene calls are TRBV20-1 and TRBJ1-3; D is unresolved. The CDR3 is made up of 11 amino acids. Per germline, CDR1 DFQATT and CDR2 SNEGSKA (reference sequence). V shed 6 bases and J shed 3 bases, with 6 bases lying between them.

The chain couples TRBV5-1 to TRBJ2-2, with D uncertain. The CDR3 has 13 residues. Germline V gene data show CDR1 as SGHRS and CDR2 as YFSETQ. The V gene lost 4 bases and the J gene lost 7 bases, with 11 bases spanning the gap. The CDR3 spells CASSPDSGGELFF. The CDR3 DNA reads as TGCGCCAGCAGCCCGGATTCTGGCGGGGAGCTGTTTTTT.

This chain links TRBV6-5 with TRBJ1-1; D remains unclear. The V end lost 5 bases, the J end lost 6 bases, and 19 bases lay between the germline ends. CDR3 size: 15 residues. CDR1 MNHEY and CDR2 SVGAGI come from the germline V gene. The CDR3 spells CASSDLVTGSSEAFF. The CDR3 DNA follows: TGTGCCAGCAGTGACTTAGTAACGGGGAGTTCTGAAGCTTTCTTT.

This chain joins TRBV7-8 and TRBJ1-3, with a weak D call TRBD1 (6 bases). CDR1 is SGHVS, CDR2 FQNEAQ, per germline. The CDR3 consists of 16 residues. V was cut by 5 bases and J by 3 bases, with 17 bases left in between. In DNA form, the CDR3 reads TGTGCCAGCAGCCCGACAACAGGGCCTCGTGGAAACACCATATATTTT. Its protein is CASSPTTGPRGNTIYF.

The rearrangement uses TRBV7-9 and TRBJ2-4; no clear D gene. The V gene lost 6 bases and the J gene lost 12 bases, with 15 bases spanning the gap. Germline V gene sequence: CDR1 SEHNR, CDR2 FQNEAQ (reference sequence). CDR3 length equals 12 residues. The CDR3 DNA follows: TGTGCCAGCAGTCGTGACCCTGGCGCTCAGTACTTC. This sequence encodes CASSRDPGAQYF.

The table lists this clone with many counts. The J gene is TRBJ1-2, the V gene TRBV28; the D gene is possibly TRBD1 (6 bases). CDR3 size: 15 residues. Germline V gene sequence: CDR1 MDHEN, CDR2 SYDVKM. V was shortened by 8 bases and J by 5 bases, with 21 bases between the two germline ends. In DNA, the CDR3 is TGTGCCAGCCTTTTAGGGGGGGCAAGAGGGTATGGCTACACCTTC. This codes for CASLLGGARGYGYTF.

CDR3 amino acids: CASRPEVFADTQYF. The CDR3 DNA reads as TGTGCCAGCAGACCGGAGGTTTTCGCAGATACGCAGTATTTT. The rearrangement joins TRBV6-5 to TRBJ2-3; D is possibly TRBD2 (5 bases). V was shortened by 6 bases and J by 4 bases, with 14 bases between the two germline ends. This CDR3 has 14 residues. Germline CDR1 reads MNHEY; CDR2 reads SVGAGI.

This clone has only one observation. The rearrangement uses TRBV2 and TRBJ1-5; D may be TRBD1 (5 bases). The CDR3 spans 15 residues. V lost 5 bases and J lost 4, with 15 bases in between. CDR1 and CDR2 from the germline V gene are SNHLY and FYNNEI. The CDR3 loop is CASSPRGTGNQPQHF. The CDR3 nucleotides read TGTGCCAGCAGTCCTAGGGGTACGGGGAATCAGCCCCAGCATTTT.

The CDR3 region is CASRASGSRNEQFF. For the CDR3, the DNA is TGTGCCAGCAGGGCTAGCGGGAGTCGGAATGAGCAGTTCTTC. The chain is built from TRBV2 and TRBJ2-1; TRBD2 agrees at 10 bases. Per the germline V gene, CDR1 is SNHLY and CDR2 is FYNNEI. CDR3 length: 14 amino acids. The ends lost 6 bases at V and 7 bases at J; junction bases unmatched: 6. The full variable domain, rest sourced from reference TRBV2 and TRBJ2-1, is EPEVTQTPSHQVTQMGQEVILRCVPISNHLYFYWYRQILGQKVEFLVSFYNNEISEKSEIFDDQFSVERPDGSNFTLKIRSTKLEDSAMYFCASRASGSRNEQFFGPGTRLTVL.